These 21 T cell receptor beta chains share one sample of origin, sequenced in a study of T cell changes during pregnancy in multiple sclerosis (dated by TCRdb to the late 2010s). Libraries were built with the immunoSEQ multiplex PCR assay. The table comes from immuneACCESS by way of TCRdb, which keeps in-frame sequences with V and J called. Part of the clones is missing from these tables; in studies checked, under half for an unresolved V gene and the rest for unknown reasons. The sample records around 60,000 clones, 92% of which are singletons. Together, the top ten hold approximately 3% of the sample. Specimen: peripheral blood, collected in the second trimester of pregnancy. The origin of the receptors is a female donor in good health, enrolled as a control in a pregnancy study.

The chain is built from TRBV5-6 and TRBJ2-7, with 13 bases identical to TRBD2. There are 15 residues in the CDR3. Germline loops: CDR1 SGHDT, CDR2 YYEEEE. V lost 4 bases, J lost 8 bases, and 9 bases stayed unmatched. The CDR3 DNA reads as TGTGCCAGCAGCGAGAGGACTAGCGGGAGATTGAAGCAGTACTTC. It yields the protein CASSERTSGRLKQYF.

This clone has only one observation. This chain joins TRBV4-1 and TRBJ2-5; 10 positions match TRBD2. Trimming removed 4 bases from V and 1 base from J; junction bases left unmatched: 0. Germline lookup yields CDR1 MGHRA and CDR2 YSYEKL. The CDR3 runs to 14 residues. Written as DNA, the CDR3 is TGCGCCAGCAGCCGACTAGCGGGCCAAGAGACCCAGTACTTC. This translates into CASSRLAGQETQYF.

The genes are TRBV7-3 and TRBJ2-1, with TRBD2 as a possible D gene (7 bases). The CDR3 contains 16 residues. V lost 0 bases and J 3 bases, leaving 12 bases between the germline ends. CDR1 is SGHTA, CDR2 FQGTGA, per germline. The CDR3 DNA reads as TGTGCCAGCAGCTTAACCTGGGGGGGCGACTACAATGAGCAGTTCTTC. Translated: CASSLTWGGDYNEQFF. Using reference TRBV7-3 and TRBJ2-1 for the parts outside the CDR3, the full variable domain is GAGVSQTPSNKVTEKGKYVELRCDPISGHTALYWYRQSLGQGPEFLIYFQGTGAADDSGLPNDRFFAVRPEGSVSTLKIQRTERGDSAVYLCASSLTWGGDYNEQFFGPGTRLTVL.

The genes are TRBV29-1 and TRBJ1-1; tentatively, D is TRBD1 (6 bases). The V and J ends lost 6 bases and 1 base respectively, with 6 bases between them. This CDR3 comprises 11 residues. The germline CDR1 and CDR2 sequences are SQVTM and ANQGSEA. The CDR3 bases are TGCAGCGTGGGACAGAACACTGAAGCTTTCTTT. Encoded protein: CSVGQNTEAFF.

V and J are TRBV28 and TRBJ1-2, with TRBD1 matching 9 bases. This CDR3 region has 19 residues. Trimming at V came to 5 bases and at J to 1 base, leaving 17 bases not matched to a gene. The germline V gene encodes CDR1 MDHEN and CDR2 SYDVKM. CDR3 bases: TGTGCCAGCAGTCAACCGACGCTCGCCGGGACAGGGATTAACTATGGCTACACCTTC. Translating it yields CASSQPTLAGTGINYGYTF.

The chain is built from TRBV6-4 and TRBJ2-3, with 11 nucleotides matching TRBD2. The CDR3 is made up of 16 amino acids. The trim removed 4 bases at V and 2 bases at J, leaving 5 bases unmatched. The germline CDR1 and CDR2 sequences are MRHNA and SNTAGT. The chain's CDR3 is CASSAASGGPTDTQYF. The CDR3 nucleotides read TGTGCCAGCAGTGCGGCTAGCGGGGGGCCCACAGATACGCAGTATTTT.

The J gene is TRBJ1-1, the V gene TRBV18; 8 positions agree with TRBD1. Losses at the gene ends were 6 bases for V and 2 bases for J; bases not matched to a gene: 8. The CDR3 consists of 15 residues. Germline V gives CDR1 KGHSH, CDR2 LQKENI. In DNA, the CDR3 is TGTGCCAGCTCTTCCGGCGACAGGGGTAACACTGAAGCTTTCTTT. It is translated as CASSSGDRGNTEAFF.

The CDR3 spells CSVDTGYNEQFF. CDR3 DNA sequence: TGCAGCGTGGACACAGGGTACAATGAGCAGTTCTTC. This chain links TRBV29-1 with TRBJ2-1; possibly TRBD1 for D (6 bases). Trimming shortened V by 6 bases and J by 4 bases, and 10 bases separated the two germline ends. The CDR3 is 12 amino acids. In germline, CDR1 is SQVTM, CDR2 ANQGSEA.

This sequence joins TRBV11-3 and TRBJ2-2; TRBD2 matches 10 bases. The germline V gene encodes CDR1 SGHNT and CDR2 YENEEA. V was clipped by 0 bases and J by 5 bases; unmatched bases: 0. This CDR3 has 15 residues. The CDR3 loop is CASSLDSGRTGELFF. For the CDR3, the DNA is TGTGCCAGCAGCTTAGATAGCGGGAGGACCGGGGAGCTGTTTTTT. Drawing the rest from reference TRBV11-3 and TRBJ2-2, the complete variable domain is EAGVVQSPRYKIIEKKQPVAFWCNPISGHNTLYWYLQNLGQGPELLIRYENEEAVDDSQLPKDRFSAERLKGVDSTLKIQPAELGDSAVYLCASSLDSGRTGELFFGEGSRLTVL.

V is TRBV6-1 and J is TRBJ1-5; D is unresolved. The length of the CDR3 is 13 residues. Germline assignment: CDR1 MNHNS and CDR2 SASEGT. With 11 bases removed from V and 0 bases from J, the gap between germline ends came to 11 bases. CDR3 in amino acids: CAAGGYSNQPQHF. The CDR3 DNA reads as TGTGCCGCAGGCGGGTATAGCAATCAGCCCCAGCATTTT.

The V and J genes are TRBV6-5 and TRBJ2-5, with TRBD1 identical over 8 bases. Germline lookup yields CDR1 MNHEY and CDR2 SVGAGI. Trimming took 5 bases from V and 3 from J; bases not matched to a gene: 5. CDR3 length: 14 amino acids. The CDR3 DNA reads TGTGCCAGCAGTCCCAGGGGGCCCGAAGAGACCCAGTACTTC. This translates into CASSPRGPEETQYF.

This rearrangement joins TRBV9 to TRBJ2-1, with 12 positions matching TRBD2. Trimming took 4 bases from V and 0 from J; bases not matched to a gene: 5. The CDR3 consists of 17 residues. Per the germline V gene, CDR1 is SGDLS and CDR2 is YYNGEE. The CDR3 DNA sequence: TGTGCCAGCAGCCCACGACTAGCGGGGGACTCCTACAATGAGCAGTTCTTC. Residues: CASSPRLAGDSYNEQFF.

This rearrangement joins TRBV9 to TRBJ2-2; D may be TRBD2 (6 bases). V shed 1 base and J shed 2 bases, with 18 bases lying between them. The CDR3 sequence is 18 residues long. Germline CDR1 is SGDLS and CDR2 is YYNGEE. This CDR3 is CASSVNRRRDFNTGELFF. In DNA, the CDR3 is TGTGCCAGCAGCGTAAATAGGCGGCGGGACTTTAACACCGGGGAGCTGTTTTTT.

The CDR3, as DNA: TGCGCCAGCAGACTAGCGGGGGTAGAGACCCAGTACTTC. This encodes CASRLAGVETQYF. V gene TRBV10-2 combines with J gene TRBJ2-5; TRBD2 aligns across 11 bases. Unmatched junction bases numbered 1, after V lost 6 bases and J lost 4 bases. In germline, CDR1 is WSHSY, CDR2 SAAADI. The CDR3 runs 13 residues.

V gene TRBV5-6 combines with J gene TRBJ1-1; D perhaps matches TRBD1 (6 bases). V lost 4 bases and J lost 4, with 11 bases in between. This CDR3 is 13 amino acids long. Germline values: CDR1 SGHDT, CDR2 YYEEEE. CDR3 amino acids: CASSLQGGTEAFF. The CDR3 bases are TGTGCCAGCAGCCTACAGGGTGGCACTGAAGCTTTCTTT.

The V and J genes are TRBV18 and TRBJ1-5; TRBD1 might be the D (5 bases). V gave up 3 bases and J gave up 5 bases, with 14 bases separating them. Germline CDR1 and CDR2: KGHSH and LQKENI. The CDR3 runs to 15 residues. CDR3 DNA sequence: TGTGCCAGCTCACCGTCAGCAGGGTCGGATCAGCCCCAGCATTTT. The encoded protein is CASSPSAGSDQPQHF.

The DNA of the CDR3 is TGTGCCAGTACGCGGGGACTAGCGGGTAGCTCCTACAATGAGCAGTTCTTC. Its translation: CASTRGLAGSSYNEQFF. The chain joins TRBV19 to TRBJ2-1; TRBD2 aligns across 12 bases. This CDR3 has 17 amino acids. V lost 7 bases, J lost 0 bases, and 7 bases stayed unmatched. Per the germline V gene, CDR1 is LNHDA and CDR2 is SQIVND (reference sequence).

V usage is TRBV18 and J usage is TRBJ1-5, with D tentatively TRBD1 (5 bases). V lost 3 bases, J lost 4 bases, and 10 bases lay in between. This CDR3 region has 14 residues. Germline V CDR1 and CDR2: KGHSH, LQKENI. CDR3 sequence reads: CASSPLAGNQPQHF. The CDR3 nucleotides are TGTGCCAGCTCACCTCTGGCAGGGAATCAGCCCCAGCATTTT. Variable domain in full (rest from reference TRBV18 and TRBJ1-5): NAGVMQNPRHLVRRRGQEARLRCSPMKGHSHVYWYRQLPEEGLKFMVYLQKENIIDESGMPKERFSAEFPKEGPSILRIQQVVRGDSAAYFCASSPLAGNQPQHFGDGTRLSIL.

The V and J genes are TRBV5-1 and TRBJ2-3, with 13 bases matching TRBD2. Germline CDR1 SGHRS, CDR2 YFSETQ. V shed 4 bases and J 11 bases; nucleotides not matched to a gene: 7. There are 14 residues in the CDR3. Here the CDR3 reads CASSTGTSGAGQYF. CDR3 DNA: TGCGCCAGCAGCACCGGGACTAGCGGGGCGGGGCAGTATTTT.

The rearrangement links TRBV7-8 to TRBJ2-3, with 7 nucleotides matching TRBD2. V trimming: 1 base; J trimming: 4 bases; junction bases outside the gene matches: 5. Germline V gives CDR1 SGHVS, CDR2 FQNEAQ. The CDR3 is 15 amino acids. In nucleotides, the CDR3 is TGTGCCAGCAGCTTAGGGAGCGGGGTCTCAGATACGCAGTATTTT. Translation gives CASSLGSGVSDTQYF.

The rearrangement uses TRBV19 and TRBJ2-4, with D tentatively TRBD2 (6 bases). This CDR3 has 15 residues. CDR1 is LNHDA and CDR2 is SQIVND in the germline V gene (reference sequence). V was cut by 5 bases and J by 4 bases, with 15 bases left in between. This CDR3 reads CASSQNRDSKNIQYF. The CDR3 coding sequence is TGTGCCAGTAGTCAAAACCGGGACTCTAAAAACATTCAGTACTTC.